One and the same sample provided the 3 T cell receptor beta chains below, sequenced in a study of cytomegalovirus exposure and HLA in healthy donors. In the PCR, 60 Vbeta and 13 Jbeta primers were used. Here immunoSEQ multiplex PCR was the method, and the copy in TCRdb shows in-frame clones only, minus some. In the table there are approximately 290,000 clones, about 80% of which are singletons. Source material: PBMCs. The receptors stem from a girl aged 2-15 years in good health and CMV-seronegative.

V is TRBV6-1 and J is TRBJ1-4; D might be TRBD1 (5 bases). The CDR3 length is 16 residues. Germline V gene lookup returns CDR1 MNHNS and CDR2 SASEGT. The V gene lost 0 bases and the J gene lost 4 bases, with 12 bases spanning the gap. The CDR3 is CASSEAGGQGNEKLFF. The CDR3 nucleotides read TGTGCCAGCAGTGAAGCCGGAGGGCAGGGTAATGAAAAACTGTTTTTT.

This chain uses TRBV5-4 with TRBJ2-1; 15 bases match TRBD2. This CDR3 contains 15 residues. CDR1 is SGHNT and CDR2 is YYREEE in the germline V gene (reference sequence). V trimming: 4 bases; J trimming: 7 bases; junction bases outside the gene matches: 3. CDR3 in amino acids: CASSPGLAGGNEQFF. In nucleotides, the CDR3 is TGTGCCAGCAGCCCGGGACTAGCGGGGGGTAATGAGCAGTTCTTC.

V gene TRBV5-1 combines with J gene TRBJ2-1, with D unresolved. Germline CDR1 is SGHRS and CDR2 is YFSETQ. The CDR3 runs 14 residues. V was shortened by 1 base and J by 5 bases, with 10 bases between the two germline ends. In DNA, the CDR3 is TGCGCCAGCAGCTTGAGAAACCGGGACAATGAGCAGTTCTTC. This translates into CASSLRNRDNEQFF.